This is a list of T cell receptor beta chains from one sample in a study of T cell responses to AZD1222 COVID-19 vaccine. Only in-frame clones appear in the TCRdb table, and some are missing; sequencing was by immunoSEQ multiplex PCR. This table has about 110,000 clones, about 88% appearing once. Sequencing was performed on peripheral blood, taken on day 0 of AZD1222 vaccination. These receptors were obtained from an adult in good health. The CDR3 runs from the conserved cysteine through the conserved F or W. D genes are given only for firm matches. The size field is filled for only some rows; it gives once, few, many or a size class.

j_call | d_call | v_call | clone_size | cdr3_nt | cdr3_aa
TRBJ1-1 | - | TRBV9 | - | TGTGCCAGCAGCGAGGAGGGCAGTCACCAATCTGAAGCTTTCTTT | CASSEEGSHQSEAFF
TRBJ1-2 | - | TRBV15 | - | TGTGCCACCAGCAGCTCGGGACACCCCTATGGCTACACCTTC | CATSSSGHPYGYTF
TRBJ2-7 | - | TRBV7-9 | once | TGTGCCAGCAGCTTTGGTAGGACCTACGAGCAGTACTTC | CASSFGRTYEQYF
TRBJ2-1 | - | TRBV12-5 | - | TGTGCTAGTGGTCCCCCCGCGGGGCGCGGTTCCCAGAATGAGCAGTTCTTC | CASGPPAGRGSQNEQFF
TRBJ1-2 | - | TRBV19 | once | TGTGCCAGTAGTATTGGTGTGGACTATGGCTACACCTTC | CASSIGVDYGYTF
TRBJ1-2 | - | TRBV7-9 | - | TGTGCCAGCAGCTTAGCGAACCAGGGCCTGGGTGGCTACACCTTC | CASSLANQGLGGYTF
TRBJ2-1 | - | TRBV5-5 | - | TGTGCCAGCAGCTTACCCGTGCGAAATGAGCAGTTCTTC | CASSLPVRNEQFF
TRBJ1-5 | - | TRBV19 | - | TGTGCCAGTAGCAGCCGCTCCAGCGTCAATCAGCCCCAGCATTTT | CASSSRSSVNQPQHF
TRBJ2-3 | TRBD1 | TRBV28 | once | TGTGCCAGCAGTTTATTCAACTTACAGGGGGCAGCAGATACGCAGTATTTT | CASSLFNLQGAADTQYF
TRBJ2-2 | - | TRBV11-3 | - | TGTGCCAGCAGCTTTTCCGGGGGCGGGGAGCTGTTTTTT | CASSFSGGGELFF
TRBJ2-2 | - | TRBV24-1 | - | TGTGCCACCAGTGACCGAGGACAATCCGGGGAGCTGTTTTTT | CATSDRGQSGELFF
TRBJ2-5 | - | TRBV4-1 | - | TGCGCCAGCAGCCAAGGGGACGCCCTCCAAGAGACCCAGTACTTC | CASSQGDALQETQYF
TRBJ1-5 | TRBD1 | TRBV6-6 | once | TGTGCCAGCAGTTGGACAGGGAGTAGCCAGCCCCAGCATTTT | CASSWTGSSQPQHF
TRBJ1-1 | TRBD1 | TRBV6-5 | - | TGTGCCAGCAGTCGTCCCGGGACAGGGAACACTGAAGCTTTCTTT | CASSRPGTGNTEAFF
TRBJ2-1 | TRBD1 | TRBV6-4 | - | TGTGCCAGCAGTCGCGGGGGACAGGGAAAGGACAATGAGCAGTTCTTC | CASSRGGQGKDNEQFF
TRBJ2-7 | - | TRBV10-3 | - | TGTGCCATCAGTGACAGGGCTACCTACGAGCAGTACTTC | CAISDRATYEQYF
TRBJ2-2 | TRBD2 | TRBV29-1 | - | TGCAGCGTTGGGTTAGCGGGAGGTGAGAGCACCGGGGAGCTGTTTTTT | CSVGLAGGESTGELFF
TRBJ1-2 | TRBD1 | TRBV6-5 | - | TGTGCCAGTATTCCTACAGGGGTCGGAAGCTACACCTTC | CASIPTGVGSYTF
TRBJ1-5 | - | TRBV2 | - | TGTGCCAGCAGGGAGGCGTCGGGGGACAATCAGCCCCAGCATTTT | CASREASGDNQPQHF
TRBJ1-1 | - | TRBV5-4 | few | TGTGCCAGCAGCCGTCAACCCATCAGGCGGAACACTGAAGCTTTCTTT | CASSRQPIRRNTEAFF
TRBJ2-6 | - | TRBV5-1 | - | TGCGCCAGCAGCTTGGTTGCAGGTCTTAGCTCTGGGGCCAACGTCCTGACTTTC | CASSLVAGLSSGANVLTF
TRBJ2-1 | TRBD2 | TRBV30 | - | TGTGCCTGCTCCGTGGCGGGAGGGCCTGATGAGCAGTTCTTC | CACSVAGGPDEQFF
TRBJ2-5 | - | TRBV4-1 | - | TGCGCCAGCAGCCAAGATCTTACGGTTCCCAGGGAGACCCAGTACTTC | CASSQDLTVPRETQYF
TRBJ2-1 | - | TRBV3-1/TRBV3-2 | - | TGTGCCAGCAGCCAAGGGGGTTTTCCAGATGAGCAGTTCTTC | CASSQGGFPDEQFF
TRBJ2-3 | - | TRBV5-1 | - | TGCGCCAGCAGCTTGGTGCAGGGGACAGATACGCAGTATTTT | CASSLVQGTDTQYF
TRBJ1-1 | TRBD1 | TRBV5-8 | - | TGTGCCAGCAGCTACAATGACAGGGGCAACACTGAAGCTTTCTTT | CASSYNDRGNTEAFF
TRBJ2-3 | TRBD1 | TRBV4-2 | - | TGTGCCAGCAGCCAAGCAGGGGGTAACACAGATACGCAGTATTTT | CASSQAGGNTDTQYF
TRBJ1-4 | - | TRBV7-2 | - | TGTGCCAGCAGCACAGACAGTAGCAATGAAAAACTGTTTTTT | CASSTDSSNEKLFF
TRBJ1-4 | - | TRBV4-2 | - | TGTGCCAGCAGCCAAGACGGACAGCCCTTGGGAAAACTGTTTTTT | CASSQDGQPLGKLFF
TRBJ2-3 | TRBD1 | TRBV7-6 | - | TGTGCCAGCAGCCCCTGGACAGGGGCCACAGATACGCAGTATTTT | CASSPWTGATDTQYF
TRBJ2-7 | - | TRBV2 | - | TGTGCCAGCAGTGAACGGCAGTCGAGCTCCTACGAGCAGTACTTC | CASSERQSSSYEQYF
TRBJ1-6 | - | TRBV19 | - | TGTGCCAGTAGCGGCAGGGCTACAGGATCACCCCTCCACTTT | CASSGRATGSPLHF
TRBJ1-3 | - | TRBV6-1 | - | TGTGCCAGCAGTGTGGAGGGGCCGCAGACTATTGGAAACACCATATATTTT | CASSVEGPQTIGNTIYF
TRBJ2-6 | - | TRBV3-1/TRBV3-2 | - | TGTGCCAGCAGCCAAGTTTTAGGACAGAGCCCTTCTGGGGCCAACGTCCTGACTTTC | CASSQVLGQSPSGANVLTF
TRBJ2-5 | TRBD2 | TRBV4-2 | - | TGTGCCAGCAGCCAAGGACTAGCGGGAGATGAGACCCAGTACTTC | CASSQGLAGDETQYF
TRBJ2-7 | - | TRBV5-6 | - | TGTGCCAGCAGCTTGGACCGGGTACCTCAGCAGTACTTC | CASSLDRVPQQYF
TRBJ1-2 | TRBD1 | TRBV7-2 | few | TGTGCCAGCAGCTTAAGGGACAGGGGTGGCTACACCTTC | CASSLRDRGGYTF
TRBJ1-1 | - | TRBV5-1 | - | TGCGCCAGCAGCGCGACAGCGAACACTGAAGCTTTCTTT | CASSATANTEAFF
TRBJ1-1 | - | TRBV5-5 | - | TGTGCCAGCAGCTTGCTCTCGGGGACGGCGAATGAAGCTTTCTTT | CASSLLSGTANEAFF
TRBJ1-1 | TRBD1 | TRBV5-1 | - | TGCGCCAGCGCTACAGGGGCGGTTACTGAAGCTTTCTTT | CASATGAVTEAFF
TRBJ2-1 | - | TRBV5-6 | - | TGTGCCAGCAGCTTGGGGGGACTCTCCTACAATGAGCAGTTCTTC | CASSLGGLSYNEQFF
TRBJ1-1 | - | TRBV6-6 | - | TGTGCCAGCAGTTACGATGTCGGGCTCGCTGAAGCTTTCTTT | CASSYDVGLAEAFF